Below, 8 T cell receptor beta chains from the same sample are listed, as sequenced in a study of shared clonotypes between healthy human individuals. Generated by immunoSEQ multiplex PCR, the TCRdb table keeps only in-frame clones and is missing some. The repertoire holds more than 550,000 clones, with roughly 88% as singletons. Sequences were obtained from memory CD8+ T cells from PBMCs. Subset noted: CD45RO+ cells pooled with CCR7-negative TemRA cells. These TCRs come from a man younger than 35 in good health. Some clones in this sample may be carry-over from other donors' samples.

The chain carries TRBV9 and TRBJ2-5; no definite D call. Trimming left V 2 bases short and J 7 bases short, with 9 bases between. Germline CDR1 is SGDLS and CDR2 is YYNGEE. This CDR3 is 12 amino acids long. CDR3 DNA sequence: TGTGCCAGCAGCGTCGGCGGCGGGACCCAGTACTTC. This codes for CASSVGGGTQYF.

The chain carries TRBV28 and TRBJ2-1, with 7 bases lining up with TRBD2. Trimming cost V 8 bases and J 2 bases; bases outside gene matches: 9. Germline V gene lookup returns CDR1 MDHEN and CDR2 SYDVKM. The CDR3 spans 15 residues. CDR3 region: CASVGASGAYNEQFF. The CDR3, as DNA: TGTGCCAGCGTCGGGGCTAGCGGAGCCTACAATGAGCAGTTCTTC. Complete variable domain (other parts from reference TRBV28 and TRBJ2-1): DVKVTQSSRYLVKRTGEKVFLECVQDMDHENMFWYRQDPGLGLRLIYFSYDVKMKEKGDIPEGYSVSREKKERFSLILESASTNQTSMYLCASVGASGAYNEQFFGPGTRLTVL.

This clone has a single count. The rearrangement uses TRBV5-4 and TRBJ2-1, with D possibly TRBD2 on 5 matching bases. The CDR3 is made up of 18 amino acids. V lost 4 bases and J lost 0, with 20 bases in between. Germline V gene data show CDR1 as SGHNT and CDR2 as YYREEE (reference sequence). The CDR3 spells CASSPGGWAPSSYNEQFF. The CDR3 DNA reads as TGTGCCAGCAGCCCAGGCGGGTGGGCCCCAAGCTCCTACAATGAGCAGTTCTTC.

With respect to this clone: The identical CDR3 is also encoded by other nucleotide sequences in the sample. The V call is TRBV28, the J call TRBJ2-7; D may be TRBD2 (5 bases). CDR1 and CDR2 from the germline V gene are MDHEN and SYDVKM. Trimming cost V 6 bases and J 3 bases, with 9 bases left between them. This CDR3 is built from 12 residues. The CDR3 region is CASSPSSYEQYF. The DNA of the CDR3 is TGTGCCAGCAGCCCTAGCAGCTACGAGCAGTACTTC.

The chain recombines TRBV13 with TRBJ2-1, with unresolved D. The length of the CDR3 is 12 residues. Germline CDR1 is PRHDT and CDR2 is FYEKMQ (reference sequence). Deletions cut 4 bases from V and 7 bases from J, with 8 bases between. The CDR3 nucleotides are TGTGCCAGCAGCTCGCGAAAAAATGAGCAGTTCTTC. Protein product: CASSSRKNEQFF.

This clone was counted a single time. The J gene is TRBJ2-1, the V gene TRBV28; D uncertain. V lost 5 bases and J 9 bases, leaving 20 bases between the germline ends. CDR1 is MDHEN and CDR2 is SYDVKM in the germline V gene. There are 15 residues in the CDR3. Here the CDR3 DNA reads TGTGCCAGCAGTATCAACTTTAACGGAGTCGGTGAGCAGTTCTTC. Its translation: CASSINFNGVGEQFF.

The CDR3 DNA sequence: TGTGCCAGCAGCTTAGTACGGGTGCACTATGGCTACACCTTC. Translated, it gives CASSLVRVHYGYTF. The chain joins TRBV7-2 to TRBJ1-2, with D hard to call. Trimming removed 1 base at V and 3 bases at J, with 9 bases between. The V gene's germline CDR1 is SGHTA and CDR2 FQGNSA. The CDR3 loop spans 14 amino acids. Looking up the rest from reference TRBV7-2 and TRBJ1-2 gives the full variable domain: GAGVSQSPSNKVTEKGKDVELRCDPISGHTALYWYRQSLGQGLEFLIYFQGNSAPDKSGLPSDRFSAERTGGSVSTLTIQRTQQEDSAVYLCASSLVRVHYGYTFGSGTRLTVV.

This chain uses TRBV7-2 with TRBJ2-7, with TRBD2 matching 7 bases. Germline assignment: CDR1 SGHTA and CDR2 FQGNSA. The CDR3 has 14 residues. V lost 2 bases and J lost 4; bases outside the gene matches: 5. CDR3 in amino acids: CASSLNTGGYEQYF. The CDR3 DNA reads as TGTGCCAGCAGCTTAAATACGGGGGGATACGAGCAGTACTTC.